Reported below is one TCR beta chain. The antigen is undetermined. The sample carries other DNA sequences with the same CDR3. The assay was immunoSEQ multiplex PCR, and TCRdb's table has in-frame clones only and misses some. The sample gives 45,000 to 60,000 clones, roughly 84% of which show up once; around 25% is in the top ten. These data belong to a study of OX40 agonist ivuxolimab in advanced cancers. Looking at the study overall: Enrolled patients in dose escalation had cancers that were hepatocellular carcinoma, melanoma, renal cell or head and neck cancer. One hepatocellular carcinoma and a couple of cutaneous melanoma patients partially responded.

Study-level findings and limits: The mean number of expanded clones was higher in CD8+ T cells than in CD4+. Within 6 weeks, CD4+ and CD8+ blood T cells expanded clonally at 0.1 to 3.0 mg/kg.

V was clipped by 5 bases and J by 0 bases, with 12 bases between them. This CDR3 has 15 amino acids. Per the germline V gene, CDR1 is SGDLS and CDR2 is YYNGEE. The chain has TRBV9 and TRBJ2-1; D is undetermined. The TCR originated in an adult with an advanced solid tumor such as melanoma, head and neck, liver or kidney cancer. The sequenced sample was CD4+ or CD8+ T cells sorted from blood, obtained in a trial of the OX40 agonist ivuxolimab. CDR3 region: CASSPSGLSYNEQFF. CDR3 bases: TGTGCCAGCAGTCCCTCCGGTCTCTCCTACAATGAGCAGTTCTTC.